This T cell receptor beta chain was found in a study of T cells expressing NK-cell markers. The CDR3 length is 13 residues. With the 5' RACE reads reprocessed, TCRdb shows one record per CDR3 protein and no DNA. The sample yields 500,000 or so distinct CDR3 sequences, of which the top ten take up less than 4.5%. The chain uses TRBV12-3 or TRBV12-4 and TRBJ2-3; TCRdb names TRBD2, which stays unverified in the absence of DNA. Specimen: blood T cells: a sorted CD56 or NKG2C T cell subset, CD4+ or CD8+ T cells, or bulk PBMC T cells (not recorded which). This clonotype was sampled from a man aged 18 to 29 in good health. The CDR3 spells CASLAAGTDTQYF.